Below are 30 T cell receptor beta chains sequenced from a single sample in a study of cytomegalovirus exposure and HLA in healthy donors. Generated by immunoSEQ multiplex PCR, the TCRdb table keeps only in-frame clones and is missing some. This sample has 70,000 to 95,000 clones; roughly 93% occur once, and the top ten carry 3% to 4.5%. The specimen sequenced was PBMCs. All receptors derive from a woman aged 25 to 39 in good health and CMV-seronegative.

V is TRBV5-4 and J is TRBJ1-3; TRBD1 aligns across 9 bases. The V segment lost 1 base and the J segment 4 bases; nucleotides outside the gene matches: 9. The CDR3 runs 17 residues. The germline CDR1 and CDR2 sequences are SGHNT and YYREEE (reference sequence). The CDR3 nucleotides are TGTGCCAGCAGCTTGACCTTAACAGGGGGCCTAGGAAACACCATATATTTT. Its protein is CASSLTLTGGLGNTIYF.

This clone appeared once. CDR3 sequence (DNA): TGTGCCAGCAGCCCGGACAGGCCCTTCTATGGCTACACCTTC. Translation: CASSPDRPFYGYTF. This chain joins TRBV7-9 and TRBJ1-2, with TRBD1 identical over 7 bases. This CDR3 region has 14 residues. V was clipped by 5 bases and J by 4 bases; unmatched bases: 7. Germline CDR1 is SEHNR and CDR2 is FQNEAQ (reference sequence).

The chain combines TRBV18 with TRBJ1-5; 7 bases agree with TRBD1. This CDR3 comprises 16 residues. The germline gives CDR1 KGHSH, CDR2 LQKENI. The V and J ends lost 3 bases and 3 bases, in that order; junction bases with no gene match: 8. As DNA, the CDR3 is TGTGCCAGCTCACCTATCCCCGGGACAGTCAATCAGCCCCAGCATTTT. Its protein is CASSPIPGTVNQPQHF.

This rearrangement joins TRBV9 to TRBJ2-3, with D hard to call. Trimming shortened V by 0 bases and J by 2 bases, and 7 bases separated the two germline ends. Germline values: CDR1 SGDLS, CDR2 YYNGEE. The CDR3 is 14 residues long. The CDR3 region has the DNA TGTGCCAGCAGCGTAGGGCCTTCCACAGATACGCAGTATTTT. Its protein product is CASSVGPSTDTQYF.

This clone was seen only a few times. The chain combines TRBV9 with TRBJ2-2; 8 bases line up with TRBD1. CDR3 length equals 14 residues. Per germline, CDR1 SGDLS and CDR2 YYNGEE. J lost 7 bases, V lost 2 bases, and 4 bases had no gene match. Here the CDR3 reads CASSVGQAVGELFF. Here the CDR3 DNA reads TGTGCCAGCAGCGTGGGACAGGCTGTCGGGGAGCTGTTTTTT. The whole variable domain, remainder taken from reference TRBV9 and TRBJ2-2, is DSGVTQTPKHLITATGQRVTLRCSPRSGDLSVYWYQQSLDQGLQFLIQYYNGEERAKGNILERFSAQQFPDLHSELNLSSLELGDSALYFCASSVGQAVGELFFGEGSRLTVL.

This clone has a single count. The genes are TRBV4-2 and TRBJ2-5; possibly TRBD1 for D (6 bases). Germline-derived CDR1 and CDR2 are LGHNA and YNFKEQ. V lost 0 bases and J 2 bases, leaving 13 bases between the germline ends. The CDR3 is made up of 16 amino acids. CDR3 coding DNA: TGTGCCAGCAGCCAAGATCTTACTAGGGGGCAAGAGACCCAGTACTTC. Its protein is CASSQDLTRGQETQYF.

Points on this clone: At the DNA level, this CDR3 is encoded by other sequences in the same sample as well. V gene TRBV5-1 combines with J gene TRBJ1-4; D not certain. Germline V gene data show CDR1 as SGHRS and CDR2 as YFSETQ. V lost 5 bases and J lost 4, with 12 bases in between. CDR3 length: 14 amino acids. The CDR3 here is CASRTTGINEKLFF. For the CDR3, the DNA is TGCGCCAGCAGGACGACGGGGATTAATGAAAAACTGTTTTTT.

A few counts support this clone. V usage is TRBV28 and J usage is TRBJ1-2; D gene uncertain. CDR3 size: 12 residues. Trimming left V 7 bases short and J 6 bases short, with 12 bases between. Per germline, CDR1 MDHEN and CDR2 SYDVKM. Here the CDR3 reads CASMLGRNGYTF. In nucleotides, the CDR3 is TGTGCCAGCATGCTGGGGAGGAATGGCTACACCTTC.

This chain joins TRBV7-6 and TRBJ1-1; TRBD1 agrees at 8 bases. J gave up 1 base and V 5 bases, and 3 bases lay outside the gene matches. The germline gives CDR1 SGHVS, CDR2 FNYEAQ. The CDR3 sequence is 14 residues long. CDR3 DNA: TGTGCCAGCAGCCTACAGGGGGGGAACACTGAAGCTTTCTTT. Its protein product is CASSLQGGNTEAFF.

The genes are TRBV28 and TRBJ2-7, with a weak D call TRBD1 (7 bases). V was clipped by 10 bases and J by 2 bases, with 15 bases between them. This CDR3 is built from 13 residues. Germline V CDR1 and CDR2: MDHEN, SYDVKM. The CDR3 loop is CATGIRGAYEQYF. Written as DNA, the CDR3 is TGTGCCACCGGGATCAGGGGGGCCTACGAGCAGTACTTC.

The chain recombines TRBV7-9 with TRBJ2-5; TRBD2 matches 7 bases. There are 17 residues in the CDR3. The J segment lost 0 bases and the V segment lost 5 bases, leaving 12 bases of the junction unmatched. Germline CDR1 SEHNR, CDR2 FQNEAQ (reference sequence). CDR3 region: CASSTWGLAEYQETQYF. As DNA, the CDR3 is TGTGCCAGCAGCACATGGGGCCTAGCGGAGTACCAAGAGACCCAGTACTTC. The variable domain in full, completed from reference TRBV7-9 and TRBJ2-5, reads DTGVSQNPRHKITKRGQNVTFRCDPISEHNRLYWYRQTLGQGPEFLTYFQNEAQLEKSRLLSDRFSAERPKGSFSTLEIQRTEQGDSAMYLCASSTWGLAEYQETQYFGPGTRLLVL.

This chain links TRBV27 with TRBJ2-2, with D possibly TRBD2 on 6 matching bases. CDR1 is MNHEY and CDR2 is SMNVEV in the germline V gene (reference sequence). This CDR3 spans 18 amino acids. Trimming pared 6 bases from V and 1 base from J, leaving 21 bases between. This CDR3 reads CASSSTTLGLRNTGELFF. Here the CDR3 DNA reads TGTGCCAGCAGCTCGACCACTTTGGGACTTCGGAACACCGGGGAGCTGTTTTTT.

The chain combines TRBV4-3 with TRBJ2-3, with 10 bases lining up with TRBD2. CDR3 length equals 15 residues. From germline, CDR1 is LGHNA and CDR2 YSLEER. The trim removed 4 bases at V and 4 bases at J, leaving 5 bases unmatched. In DNA form, the CDR3 reads TGCGCCAGCAGCCTCAGCGGGGGGGCACCAGATACGCAGTATTTT. Protein product: CASSLSGGAPDTQYF.

The chain couples TRBV29-1 to TRBJ1-2; D is uncertain. Deletions cut 1 base from V and 5 bases from J, with 8 bases between. CDR3 length: 12 residues. The germline gives CDR1 SQVTM, CDR2 ANQGSEA. This CDR3 reads CSVEARLYGYTF. DNA for the CDR3: TGCAGCGTTGAAGCCAGGTTATATGGCTACACCTTC.

This clone has only one observation. This chain links TRBV28 with TRBJ2-7, with TRBD2 matching 10 bases. The germline CDR1 and CDR2 sequences are MDHEN and SYDVKM. The CDR3 runs to 15 residues. Trimming at V came to 4 bases and at J to 5 bases, leaving 8 bases not matched to a gene. CDR3 residues: CASSSASGGAHEQYF. The CDR3 DNA reads as TGTGCCAGCAGTTCCGCAAGCGGGGGGGCCCACGAGCAGTACTTC.

The chain carries TRBV5-1 and TRBJ2-7; D not certain. This CDR3 comprises 13 residues. V was shortened by 4 bases and J by 3 bases, with 11 bases between the two germline ends. Germline V gives CDR1 SGHRS, CDR2 YFSETQ. Here the CDR3 DNA reads TGCGCCAGCAGCACCCTAGTCGACTACGAGCAGTACTTC. It translates to CASSTLVDYEQYF.

The V gene is TRBV5-6, the J gene TRBJ1-1; TRBD1 might be the D (5 bases). V lost 5 bases, J lost 4 bases, and 9 bases lay in between. The germline V gene encodes CDR1 SGHDT and CDR2 YYEEEE. The CDR3 runs to 12 residues. CDR3 region: CASRSDTTEAFF. For the CDR3, the DNA is TGTGCCAGCAGGTCGGACACCACTGAAGCTTTCTTT.

This chain uses TRBV4-1 with TRBJ2-1; 10 bases match TRBD2. The CDR3 is 16 residues long. Per germline, CDR1 MGHRA and CDR2 YSYEKL. Unmatched junction bases numbered 13, after V lost 4 bases and J lost 10 bases. The CDR3 region has the DNA TGCGCCAGCAGCCGCGGGGGGCTAGCGGGGGCCACGGAGCAGTTCTTC. Its translation is CASSRGGLAGATEQFF.

The CDR3 DNA is TGTGCCAGCAACCCCTTGGGGGCTAGCGGGTCTAGCACAGATACGCAGTATTTT. As protein: CASNPLGASGSSTDTQYF. This chain uses TRBV27 with TRBJ2-3, with TRBD2 identical over 8 bases. Germline-derived CDR1 and CDR2 are MNHEY and SMNVEV (reference sequence). The CDR3 loop spans 18 amino acids. V lost 7 bases to trimming and J lost 0 bases; unmatched junction nucleotides: 15.

J is TRBJ1-5 and V is TRBV7-2; possibly TRBD1 for D (6 bases). Germline V gene lookup returns CDR1 SGHTA and CDR2 FQGNSA. Trimming took 3 bases from V and 8 from J, leaving 14 bases between them. The CDR3 extends over 14 amino acids. The CDR3 DNA follows: TGTGCCAGCAGCTTGGGACGGGACAAGGAGCCCCAGCATTTT. It yields the protein CASSLGRDKEPQHF.

The V gene is TRBV5-4, the J gene TRBJ2-1, with TRBD2 matching over 7 bases. The V gene's germline CDR1 is SGHNT and CDR2 YYREEE (reference sequence). V gave up 0 bases and J gave up 13 bases; unmatched junction bases: 4. This CDR3 is built from 12 residues. The CDR3, as DNA: TGTGCCAGCAGCTTGGCCGAGCGGGAACAGTTCTTC. Translating gives CASSLAEREQFF.

The CDR3 reads CASSRMGLAVLTDTQYF. The CDR3 DNA sequence: TGTGCCAGCAGCCGAATGGGACTAGCGGTGCTCACAGATACGCAGTATTTT. The J gene is TRBJ2-3, the V gene TRBV7-6; 11 bases map to TRBD2. The CDR3 has 17 amino acids. V was clipped by 5 bases and J by 2 bases; unmatched bases: 9. The V gene's germline CDR1 is SGHVS and CDR2 FNYEAQ. Looking up the rest from reference TRBV7-6 and TRBJ2-3 gives the full variable domain: GAGVSQSPRYKVTKRGQDVALRCDPISGHVSLYWYRQALGQGPEFLTYFNYEAQQDKSGLPNDRFSAERPEGSISTLTIQRTEQRDSAMYRCASSRMGLAVLTDTQYFGPGTRLTVL.

In its sample, this clone was seen a few times. The rearrangement uses TRBV7-3 and TRBJ1-1; D is undetermined. The CDR3 runs to 13 residues. Germline V gene lookup returns CDR1 SGHTA and CDR2 FQGTGA. The V end was cut by 5 bases, the J end by 1 base, with 8 bases between. Here the CDR3 reads CASSLAKNTEAFF. The CDR3 region has the DNA TGTGCCAGCAGCCTAGCAAAGAACACTGAAGCTTTCTTT.

In this sample, this clone turned up a few times. This chain links TRBV2 with TRBJ1-3, with unresolved D. Germline V gene sequence: CDR1 SNHLY, CDR2 FYNNEI. The CDR3 is made up of 14 amino acids. Trimming cost V 2 bases and J 7 bases, with 12 bases left between them. CDR3 sequence (DNA): TGTGCCAGCAGTGAATCGAGGCTTGGGAACACCATATATTTT. It is translated as CASSESRLGNTIYF.

The V gene is TRBV5-1, the J gene TRBJ1-1; the match to TRBD1 covers 10 bases. J gave up 11 bases and V 4 bases, and 11 bases lay outside the gene matches. The CDR3 has 14 residues. CDR1 and CDR2 from the germline V gene are SGHRS and YFSETQ. The CDR3 is CASSGGTGVQEAFF. The CDR3 DNA sequence: TGCGCCAGCAGCGGCGGGACAGGGGTCCAGGAGGCTTTCTTT.

This chain links TRBV28 with TRBJ2-7, with 11 bases aligning to TRBD1. The J segment lost 5 bases and the V segment lost 5 bases, leaving 11 bases of the junction unmatched. This CDR3 is 16 amino acids long. Per germline, CDR1 MDHEN and CDR2 SYDVKM. CDR3 nucleotide sequence: TGTGCCAGCAGTCCGTCGTTGGGGACAGGGGGTAACGAGCAGTACTTC. The encoded protein is CASSPSLGTGGNEQYF. Using reference TRBV28 and TRBJ2-7 for the parts outside the CDR3, the full variable domain is DVKVTQSSRYLVKRTGEKVFLECVQDMDHENMFWYRQDPGLGLRLIYFSYDVKMKEKGDIPEGYSVSREKKERFSLILESASTNQTSMYLCASSPSLGTGGNEQYFGPGTRLTVT.

This chain uses TRBV7-8 with TRBJ2-3, with 7 positions matching TRBD1. CDR1 SGHVS and CDR2 FQNEAQ come from the germline V gene. The J segment lost 1 base and the V segment lost 5 bases, leaving 15 bases of the junction unmatched. The CDR3 loop spans 18 amino acids. CDR3 in amino acids: CASSLKRQGVGGTDTQYF. CDR3 sequence (DNA): TGTGCCAGCAGCCTAAAAAGACAGGGAGTTGGTGGCACAGATACGCAGTATTTT.

The chain is built from TRBV21-1 and TRBJ1-5; TRBD1, the table's D call, was not compared with the DNA. TRBV21-1 corresponds to a pseudogene. This CDR3 region has 18 residues. The CDR3 DNA sequence: TGTGCCAGCAGCAGGTATCCCTCAGGGACAGAACGCAATCAGCCCCAGCATTTT. Its translation is CASSRYPSGTERNQPQHF.

The CDR3 loop is CASSAGTGGQPQHF. CDR3 in DNA: TGTGCCAGCAGCGCCGGGACAGGGGGACAGCCCCAGCATTTT. The chain has TRBV9 and TRBJ1-5; 11 nucleotides align to TRBD1. Germline V lookup: CDR1 SGDLS, CDR2 YYNGEE. The CDR3 totals 14 residues. The V gene end was trimmed by 3 bases and the J gene end by 7 bases; junction bases not matched to a gene: 3.

The gene calls are TRBV29-1 and TRBJ2-7, with 15 positions matching TRBD2. The germline V gene has CDR1 SQVTM and CDR2 ANQGSEA. The CDR3 spans 17 residues. The junction had 8 bases not matched to a gene; V was cut back by 5 bases and J by 0 bases. The CDR3 nucleotides read TGCAGCGTTCCTAGAGGGACTAGCGGGGGGCCCTCCTACGAGCAGTACTTC. Translating gives CSVPRGTSGGPSYEQYF.